The T cell receptor (beta chain) under discussion was sequenced for a study of T cells in Graves' hyperthyroidism and ophthalmopathy. What was amplified from RNA transcripts were TCR beta CDR3 regions. The primer set for the first-round RT-PCR of the TCR CDR3 was HTBI. Via MiXCR, TCRdb re-called the multiplex PCR reads, giving one row per CDR3 protein. Among approximately 600,000 distinct CDR3 sequences listed, under 20% were seen once. The junction had 9 bases not matched to a gene; V was cut back by 5 bases and J by 4 bases. Per germline, CDR1 SGHRS and CDR2 YFSETQ. The CDR3 is made up of 15 amino acids. In patients aged 18 to 65, hyperthyroidism was newly diagnosed, with duration under 2 months. Uncontrolled infection, other autoimmune disease, pregnancy and lactation each barred patients from inclusion. PBMCs stemmed from about 9.5 ml fresh peripheral blood. This clonotype has ten or more counts. The target antigen is unknown.

Study-level findings and limits: In the blood, most expanded thyroid clonotypes above 0.001 appeared as well.

The sequence was collected from a woman aged 25-40 years with Graves' hyperthyroidism. This chain uses TRBV5-1 with TRBJ2-3; 8 bases map to TRBD2. Material for sequencing was blood. CDR3: CASRQAGAPPDTQYF. CDR3 nucleotides: TGCGCCAGCAGACAAGCGGGAGCTCCTCCAGATACGCAGTATTTT.